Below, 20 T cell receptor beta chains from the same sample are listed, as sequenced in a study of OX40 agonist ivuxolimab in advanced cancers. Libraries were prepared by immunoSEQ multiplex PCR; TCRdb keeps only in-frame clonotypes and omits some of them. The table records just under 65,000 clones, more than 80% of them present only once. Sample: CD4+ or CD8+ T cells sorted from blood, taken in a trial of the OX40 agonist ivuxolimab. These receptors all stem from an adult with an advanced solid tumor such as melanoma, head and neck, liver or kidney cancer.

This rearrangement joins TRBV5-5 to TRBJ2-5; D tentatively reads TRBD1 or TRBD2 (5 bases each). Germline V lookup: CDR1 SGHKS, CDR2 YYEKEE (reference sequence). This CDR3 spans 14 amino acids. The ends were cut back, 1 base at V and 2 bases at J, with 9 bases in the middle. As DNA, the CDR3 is TGTGCCAGCAGCTTGTTTGAGGGGCAAGAGACCCAGTACTTC. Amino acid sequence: CASSLFEGQETQYF.

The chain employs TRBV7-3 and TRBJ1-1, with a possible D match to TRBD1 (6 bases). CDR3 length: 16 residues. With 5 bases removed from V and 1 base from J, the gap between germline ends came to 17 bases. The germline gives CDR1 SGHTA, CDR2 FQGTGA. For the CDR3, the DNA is TGTGCCAGCAGCGAGGGCGGACAGCGACCGAACACTGAAGCTTTCTTT. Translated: CASSEGGQRPNTEAFF.

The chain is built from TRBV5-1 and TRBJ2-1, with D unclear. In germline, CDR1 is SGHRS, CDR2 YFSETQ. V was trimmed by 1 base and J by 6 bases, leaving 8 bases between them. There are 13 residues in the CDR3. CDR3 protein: CASSLLRINEQFF. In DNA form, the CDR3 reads TGCGCCAGCAGCTTGCTCAGGATCAATGAGCAGTTCTTC.

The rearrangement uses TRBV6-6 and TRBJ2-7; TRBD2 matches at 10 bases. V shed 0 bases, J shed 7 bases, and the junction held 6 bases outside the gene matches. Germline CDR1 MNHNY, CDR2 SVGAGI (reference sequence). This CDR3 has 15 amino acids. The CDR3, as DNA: TGTGCCAGCAGTTACTCGGCTAGCGGGAGTGGGGAGCAGTACTTC. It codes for CASSYSASGSGEQYF.

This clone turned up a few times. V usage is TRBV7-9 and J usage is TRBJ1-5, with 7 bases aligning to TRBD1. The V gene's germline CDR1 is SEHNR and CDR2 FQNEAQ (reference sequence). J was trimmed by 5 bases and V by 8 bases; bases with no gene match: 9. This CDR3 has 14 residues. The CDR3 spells CASGQPGGDQPQHF. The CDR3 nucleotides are TGTGCCAGCGGTCAGCCAGGGGGGGATCAGCCCCAGCATTTT.

In nucleotides, the CDR3 is TGCGCCAGCAGTGTGAGAGCGGGTGAGAGCTCCTACAATGAGCAGTTCTTC. Protein sequence: CASSVRAGESSYNEQFF. The V and J genes are TRBV10-1 and TRBJ2-1; weak D call: TRBD2 (6 bases). Trimming took 4 bases from V and 0 from J, leaving 16 bases between them. CDR1 and CDR2 from the germline V gene are WNHNN and SYGVQD (reference sequence). There are 17 residues in the CDR3.

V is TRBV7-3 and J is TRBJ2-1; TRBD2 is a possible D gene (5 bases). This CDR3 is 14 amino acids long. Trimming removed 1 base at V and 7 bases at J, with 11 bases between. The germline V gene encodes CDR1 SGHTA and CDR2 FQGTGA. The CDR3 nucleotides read TGTGCCAGCAGCTTAAACCCGAGGGCGAATGAGCAGTTCTTC. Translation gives CASSLNPRANEQFF. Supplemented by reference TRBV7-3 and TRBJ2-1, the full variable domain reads GAGVSQTPSNKVTEKGKYVELRCDPISGHTALYWYRQSLGQGPEFLIYFQGTGAADDSGLPNDRFFAVRPEGSVSTLKIQRTERGDSAVYLCASSLNPRANEQFFGPGTRLTVL.

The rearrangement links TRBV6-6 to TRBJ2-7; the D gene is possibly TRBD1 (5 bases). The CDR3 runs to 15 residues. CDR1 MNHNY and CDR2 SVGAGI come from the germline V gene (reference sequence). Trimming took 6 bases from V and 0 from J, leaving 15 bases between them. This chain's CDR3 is CASSLKGRSSYEQYF. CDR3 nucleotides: TGTGCCAGCAGCCTCAAGGGGCGGAGCTCCTACGAGCAGTACTTC.

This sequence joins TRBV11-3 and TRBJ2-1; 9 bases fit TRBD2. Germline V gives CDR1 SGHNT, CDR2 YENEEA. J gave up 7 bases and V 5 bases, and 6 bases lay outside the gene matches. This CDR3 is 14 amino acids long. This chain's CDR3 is CASSRSGRLNEQFF. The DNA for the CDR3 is TGTGCCAGCAGCCGCAGCGGGAGGTTGAATGAGCAGTTCTTC. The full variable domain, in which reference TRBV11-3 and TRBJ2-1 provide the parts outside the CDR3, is EAGVVQSPRYKIIEKKQPVAFWCNPISGHNTLYWYLQNLGQGPELLIRYENEEAVDDSQLPKDRFSAERLKGVDSTLKIQPAELGDSAVYLCASSRSGRLNEQFFGPGTRLTVL.

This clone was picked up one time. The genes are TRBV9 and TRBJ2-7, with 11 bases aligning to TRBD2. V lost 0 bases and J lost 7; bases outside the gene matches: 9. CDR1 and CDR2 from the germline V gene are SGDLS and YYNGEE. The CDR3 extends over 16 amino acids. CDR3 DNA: TGTGCCAGCAGCGTAGCCGGCGGTTTAGCGGGAGGGGAGCAGTACTTC. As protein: CASSVAGGLAGGEQYF.

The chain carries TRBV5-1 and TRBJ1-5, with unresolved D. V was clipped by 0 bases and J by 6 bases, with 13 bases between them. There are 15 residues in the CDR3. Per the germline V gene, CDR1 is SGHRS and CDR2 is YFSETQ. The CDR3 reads CASSLVGEVGQPQHF. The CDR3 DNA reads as TGCGCCAGCAGCTTGGTTGGGGAGGTCGGTCAGCCCCAGCATTTT.

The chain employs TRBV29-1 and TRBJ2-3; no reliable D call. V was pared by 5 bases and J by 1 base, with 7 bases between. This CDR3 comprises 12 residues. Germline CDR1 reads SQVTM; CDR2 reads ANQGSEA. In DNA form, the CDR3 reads TGCAGCGTTCGACCTGGCACAGATACGCAGTATTTT. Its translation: CSVRPGTDTQYF.

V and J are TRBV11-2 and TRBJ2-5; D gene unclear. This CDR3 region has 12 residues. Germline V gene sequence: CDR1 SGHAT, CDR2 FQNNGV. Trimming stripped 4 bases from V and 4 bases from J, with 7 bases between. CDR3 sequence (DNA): TGTGCCAGCAGCTCCCTCCGAGAGACCCAGTACTTC. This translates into CASSSLRETQYF.

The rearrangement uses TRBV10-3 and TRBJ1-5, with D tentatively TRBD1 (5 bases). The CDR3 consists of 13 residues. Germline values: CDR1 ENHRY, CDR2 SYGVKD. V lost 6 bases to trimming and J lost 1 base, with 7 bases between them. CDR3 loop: CAIRTGSNQPQHF. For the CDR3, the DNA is TGTGCCATCAGAACAGGCAGCAATCAGCCCCAGCATTTT.

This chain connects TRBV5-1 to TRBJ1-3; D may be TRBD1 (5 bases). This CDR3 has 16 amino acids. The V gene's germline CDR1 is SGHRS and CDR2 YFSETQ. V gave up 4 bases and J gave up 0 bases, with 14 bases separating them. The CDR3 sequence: CASSVGPRGSGNTIYF. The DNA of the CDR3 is TGCGCCAGCAGCGTCGGGCCGAGGGGCTCTGGAAACACCATATATTTT.

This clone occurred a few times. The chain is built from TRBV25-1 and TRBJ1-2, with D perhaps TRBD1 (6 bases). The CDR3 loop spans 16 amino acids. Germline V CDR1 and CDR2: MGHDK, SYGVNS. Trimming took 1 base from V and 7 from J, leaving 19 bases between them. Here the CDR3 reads CASSEFGVRGSSGYTF. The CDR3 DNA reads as TGTGCCAGCAGTGAATTCGGTGTCAGGGGATCTAGTGGCTACACCTTC.

The CDR3 DNA follows: TGTGCCAGTAGAAAACGGACAGGAGGACGTGGTGAGCAGTTCTTC. This sequence encodes CASRKRTGGRGEQFF. This chain links TRBV19 with TRBJ2-1, with 7 bases lining up with TRBD1. The junction had 14 bases not matched to a gene; V was cut back by 6 bases and J by 9 bases. The CDR3 is 15 amino acids. Germline loops: CDR1 LNHDA, CDR2 SQIVND (reference sequence).

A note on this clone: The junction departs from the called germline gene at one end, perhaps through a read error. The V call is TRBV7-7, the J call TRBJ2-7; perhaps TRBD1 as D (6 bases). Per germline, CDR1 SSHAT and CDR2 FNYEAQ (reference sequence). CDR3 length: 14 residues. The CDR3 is CASSFARGSYEQYF. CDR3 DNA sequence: TGTGCTAGCAGCTTTGCTAGGGGGAGCTACGAGCAGTACTTC.

This CDR3 reads CAISAPRTDTQYF. The CDR3 nucleotides read TGTGCCATCAGTGCCCCACGCACAGATACGCAGTATTTT. The chain is built from TRBV10-3 and TRBJ2-3; D gene uncertain. The CDR3 runs to 13 residues. Trimming took off 4 bases at V and 1 base at J, with 6 bases between the two ends. Per the germline V gene, CDR1 is ENHRY and CDR2 is SYGVKD.

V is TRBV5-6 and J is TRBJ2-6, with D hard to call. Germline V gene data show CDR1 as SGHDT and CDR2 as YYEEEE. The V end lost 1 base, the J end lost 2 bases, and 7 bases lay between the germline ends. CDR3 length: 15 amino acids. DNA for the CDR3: TGTGCCAGCAGCTTGTCCCCGACTGGGGCCAACGTCCTGACTTTC. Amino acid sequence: CASSLSPTGANVLTF. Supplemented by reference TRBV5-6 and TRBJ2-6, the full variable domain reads DAGVTQSPTHLIKTRGQQVTLRCSPKSGHDTVSWYQQALGQGPQFIFQYYEEEERQRGNFPDRFSGHQFPNYSSELNVNALLLGDSALYLCASSLSPTGANVLTFGAGSRLTVL.